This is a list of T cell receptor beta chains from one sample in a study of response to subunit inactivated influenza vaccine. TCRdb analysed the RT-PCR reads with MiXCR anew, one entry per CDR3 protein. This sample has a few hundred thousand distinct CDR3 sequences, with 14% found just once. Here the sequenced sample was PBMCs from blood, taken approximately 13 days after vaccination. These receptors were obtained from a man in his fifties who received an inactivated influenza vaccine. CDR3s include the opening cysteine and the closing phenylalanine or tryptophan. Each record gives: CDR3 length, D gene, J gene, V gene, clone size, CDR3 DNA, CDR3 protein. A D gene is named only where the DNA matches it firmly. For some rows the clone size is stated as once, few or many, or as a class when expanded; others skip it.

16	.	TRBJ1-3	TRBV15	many	TGTGCCACCAGCAGCGGGATAACTAACTCTGGAAACACCATATATTTT	CATSSGITNSGNTIYF
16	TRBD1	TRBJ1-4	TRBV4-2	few	TGTGCCAGCAGCCGGGCCGAAGGGACAGGCAATGAAAAACTGTTTTTT	CASSRAEGTGNEKLFF
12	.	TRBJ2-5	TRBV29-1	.	TGCAGCGTTCGGACGATGCAAGAGACCCAGTACTTC	CSVRTMQETQYF
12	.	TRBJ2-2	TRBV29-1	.	TGCAGCGTTGCGGCGAGCGCCGGGGAGCTGTTTTTT	CSVAASAGELFF
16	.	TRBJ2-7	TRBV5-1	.	TGCGCCAGCAGCTTGGGAAGCTTCGTTTTGCTCAACGAGCAGTACTTC	CASSLGSFVLLNEQYF
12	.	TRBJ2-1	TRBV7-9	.	TGTGCCAGCAGCGTCACTGACAATGAGCAGTTCTTC	CASSVTDNEQFF
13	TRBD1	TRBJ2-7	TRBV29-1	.	TGCAGCGTTAGGGGGCGTTTCTCCTACGAGCAGTACTTC	CSVRGRFSYEQYF
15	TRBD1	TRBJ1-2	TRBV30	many	TGTGCCTGGAGTCGCCAACTACAGGGGGGATATGGCTACACCTTC	CAWSRQLQGGYGYTF
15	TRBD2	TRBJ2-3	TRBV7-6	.	TGTGCCAGCAGCTCTATAGCGGGAATAACAGATACGCAGTATTTT	CASSSIAGITDTQYF
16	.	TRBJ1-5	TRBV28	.	TGTGCCAGCAGCAAGTTAGCGGAAAGGGTTCATCAGCCCCAGCATTTT	CASSKLAERVHQPQHF
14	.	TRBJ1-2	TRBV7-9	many	TGTGCCAGCAGCCGCGCCGCGCTAAACTATGGCTACACCTTC	CASSRAALNYGYTF
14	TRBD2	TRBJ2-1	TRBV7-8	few	TGTGCCAGCAGCTTAGAAGGACTAGCGGGCGGGCAGTTCTTC	CASSLEGLAGGQFF
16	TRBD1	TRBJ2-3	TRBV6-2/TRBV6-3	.	TGTGCCAGCAATCCCCTACCGGGACAGGGACCAGATACGCAGTATTTT	CASNPLPGQGPDTQYF
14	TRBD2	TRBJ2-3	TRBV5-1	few	TGCGCCAGCAGCCCGGGGGACTACACAGATACGCAGTATTTT	CASSPGDYTDTQYF
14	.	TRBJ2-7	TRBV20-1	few	TGCAGTGCTCCGGAGGGCAGGGGCTCCTACGAGCAGTACTTC	CSAPEGRGSYEQYF
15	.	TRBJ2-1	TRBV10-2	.	TGCGCCAGCAGTGAGGTCCAGGGGACAATCAATGAGCAGTTCTTC	CASSEVQGTINEQFF
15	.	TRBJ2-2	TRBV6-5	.	TGTGCCAGCAGTTTCGGGCAGGGACTGTCCGGGGAGCTGTTTTTT	CASSFGQGLSGELFF
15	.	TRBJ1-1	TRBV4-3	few	TGCGCCAGCAGCCAAGCTTCTACAGCAGCCACTGAAGCTTTCTTT	CASSQASTAATEAFF
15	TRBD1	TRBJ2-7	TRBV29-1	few	TGCAGCGTTGAAGCAGGGGGCTTTAACTCCTACGAGCAGTACTTC	CSVEAGGFNSYEQYF
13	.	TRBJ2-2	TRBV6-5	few	TGTGCCAGCAGTCACGGGGAAATCGGGGAGCTGTTTTTT	CASSHGEIGELFF
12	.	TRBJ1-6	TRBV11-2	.	TGTGCCAGCAGCCCCAATAATTCACCCCTCCACTTT	CASSPNNSPLHF
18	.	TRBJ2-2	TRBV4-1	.	TGCGCCAGCAGCCAAGACCCAACCCGGGACTCCTACACCGGGGAGCTGTTTTTT	CASSQDPTRDSYTGELFF
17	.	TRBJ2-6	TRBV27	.	TGTGCCAGCAGCTCTCCGCGGGATGGCTCTGGGGCCAACGTCCTGACTTTC	CASSSPRDGSGANVLTF
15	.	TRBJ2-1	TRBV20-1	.	TGCAGTTTCGCGGCTACGGGAGTCTTCTACAATGAGCAGTTCTTC	CSFAATGVFYNEQFF